Reported below is one T cell receptor beta chain. The V end was cut by 10 bases, the J end by 2 bases, with 12 bases between. The CDR3 extends over 12 amino acids. Germline V gives CDR1 MNHEY, CDR2 SMNVEV (reference sequence). The data derive from a study of blood T cell repertoires in COVID-19. At the level of the study: Sites across the United States, Italy and Spain contributed samples from acute and convalescent COVID-19. From T cells, B-cell-depleted T cells, or PBMCs came the material, which was cDNA or gDNA.

Per the study methods: Cell counts per sample came from amplifying reference gene primers. Here immunoSEQ multiplex PCR was the method, and the copy in TCRdb shows in-frame clones only, minus some. V and J calls and clone size are those listed in that table; D and trimming were worked out from the DNA. The table has more than 350,000 clones, 87% seen once. While infection was still active, Seattle patients were enrolled and then followed longitudinally. The chain uses TRBV27 and TRBJ2-7; the D gene is possibly TRBD1 (6 bases). The receptor's source is a woman aged 25 to 39 with COVID-19, enrolled during active disease. Sequenced: peripheral blood. In DNA, the CDR3 is TGTGCCACCGGGACATTGGCCTACGAGCAGTACTTC. As protein: CATGTLAYEQYF.